The 20 T cell receptor beta chains reported below all come from one sample, sequenced in a study of blood T cell repertoires in COVID-19. The protocol was immunoSEQ multiplex PCR, while the TCRdb copy is restricted to in-frame clones and leaves out a portion. Here the sample spans about 170,000 clones, around 88% being singletons. Sequences were obtained from PBMCs or T cells enriched from blood (not recorded which). The origin of the receptors is a woman between 45 and 60 years old in a cohort exposed to, infected with or recovered from COVID-19 (not recorded which).

The chain uses TRBV20-1 and TRBJ2-5, with D tentatively TRBD2 (6 bases). V was clipped by 3 bases and J by 1 base, with 9 bases between them. The CDR3 sequence is 13 residues long. Germline V gene data show CDR1 as DFQATT and CDR2 as SNEGSKA (reference sequence). The CDR3 here is CSASWRGQETQYF. CDR3 sequence (DNA): TGCAGTGCTAGTTGGCGGGGCCAAGAGACCCAGTACTTC.

This chain links TRBV27 with TRBJ1-1; tentative D call: TRBD1 (6 bases). Looked up from germline, CDR1 is MNHEY and CDR2 is SMNVEV (reference sequence). The CDR3 is 15 amino acids. The ends were cut back, 7 bases at V and 1 base at J, with 16 bases in the middle. The CDR3 DNA reads as TGTGCCAGCAAGGAGGATAGAGGGGGGAACACTGAAGCTTTCTTT. This codes for CASKEDRGGNTEAFF.

The rearrangement joins TRBV24-1 to TRBJ2-1; the D is unclear. The V end lost 0 bases, the J end lost 0 bases, and 5 bases lay between the germline ends. The germline gives CDR1 KGHDR, CDR2 SFDVKD. The CDR3 totals 15 residues. The CDR3 bases are TGTGCCACCAGTGATTTGCTAAGCTCCTACAATGAGCAGTTCTTC. Translation gives CATSDLLSSYNEQFF.

A single count supports this clone. The V gene is TRBV5-1, the J gene TRBJ1-4; tentative D call: TRBD1 (6 bases). Deletions cut 0 bases from V and 4 bases from J, with 16 bases between. Germline loops: CDR1 SGHRS, CDR2 YFSETQ. This CDR3 comprises 17 residues. CDR3 region: CASSLGGQQSSNEKLFF. The DNA for the CDR3 is TGCGCCAGCAGCTTGGGGGGACAACAGAGTAGTAATGAAAAACTGTTTTTT.

The J gene is TRBJ2-3, the V gene TRBV9; 13 bases align to TRBD2. The CDR3 is made up of 16 amino acids. After removal of 4 bases from V and 5 bases from J, the junction contained 7 bases not matched to a gene. Germline V CDR1 and CDR2: SGDLS, YYNGEE. CDR3 DNA sequence: TGTGCCAGCAGCCCCAGACTAGCGGGGGGCCTAGATACGCAGTATTTT. This sequence encodes CASSPRLAGGLDTQYF. Full variable domain (outside the CDR3, taken from reference TRBV9 and TRBJ2-3): DSGVTQTPKHLITATGQRVTLRCSPRSGDLSVYWYQQSLDQGLQFLIQYYNGEERAKGNILERFSAQQFPDLHSELNLSSLELGDSALYFCASSPRLAGGLDTQYFGPGTRLTVL.

The V gene is TRBV7-8, the J gene TRBJ2-7; TRBD2 agrees at 9 bases. CDR1 SGHVS and CDR2 FQNEAQ come from the germline V gene. V gave up 3 bases and J gave up 6 bases; unmatched junction bases: 9. The CDR3 totals 15 residues. Here the CDR3 DNA reads TGTGCCAGCAGCTTTAGCGGGAGTAAGTTAGGCGAGCAGTACTTC. Protein: CASSFSGSKLGEQYF.

CDR3 in DNA: TGTGCCAGCAGCGCCCGACAGGGACAAATCAATGAGCAGTTCTTC. This gives the protein CASSARQGQINEQFF. The chain recombines TRBV9 with TRBJ2-1; the match to TRBD1 covers 7 bases. The V segment lost 3 bases and the J segment 6 bases; nucleotides outside the gene matches: 9. The germline CDR1 and CDR2 sequences are SGDLS and YYNGEE. The CDR3 covers 15 residues.

The CDR3 region is CASSEVGASYGYTF. CDR3 sequence (DNA): TGTGCCAGCAGTGAAGTGGGGGCGAGCTATGGCTACACCTTC. V usage is TRBV6-1 and J usage is TRBJ1-2; D perhaps matches TRBD1 (6 bases). V lost 1 base and J 4 bases, leaving 10 bases between the germline ends. Germline loops: CDR1 MNHNS, CDR2 SASEGT. This CDR3 is 14 amino acids long.

This clone was seen just once. The chain carries TRBV15 and TRBJ2-7; TRBD1 aligns across 10 bases. The J segment lost 4 bases and the V segment lost 3 bases, leaving 6 bases of the junction unmatched. The CDR3 extends over 15 amino acids. Germline V gene sequence: CDR1 LNHNV, CDR2 YYDKDF (reference sequence). CDR3 in amino acids: CATSSPGQGKYEQYF. The CDR3 region has the DNA TGTGCCACCAGCAGTCCGGGACAGGGGAAGTACGAGCAGTACTTC.

The chain recombines TRBV29-1 with TRBJ2-3; the D gene is possibly TRBD2 (6 bases). Trimming shortened V by 2 bases and J by 3 bases, and 9 bases separated the two germline ends. From germline, CDR1 is SQVTM and CDR2 ANQGSEA. The CDR3 totals 13 residues. The CDR3 spells CSVESGETDTQYF. The CDR3 bases are TGCAGCGTTGAATCGGGGGAAACAGATACGCAGTATTTT.

The chain has TRBV7-8 and TRBJ2-5; TRBD2 matches at 11 bases. The CDR3 spans 16 residues. In germline, CDR1 is SGHVS, CDR2 FQNEAQ. The V and J ends lost 3 bases and 3 bases, in that order; junction bases with no gene match: 6. For the CDR3, the DNA is TGTGCCAGCAGCTTGCTAGCGGGAGGCTTAAAAGAGACCCAGTACTTC. It yields the protein CASSLLAGGLKETQYF. The full variable domain, rest sourced from reference TRBV7-8 and TRBJ2-5, is GAGVSQSPRYKVAKRGQDVALRCDPISGHVSLFWYQQALGQGPEFLTYFQNEAQLDKSGLPSDRFFAERPEGSVSTLKIQRTQQEDSAVYLCASSLLAGGLKETQYFGPGTRLLVL.

The rearrangement uses TRBV14 and TRBJ1-6, with TRBD1 as a possible D gene (6 bases). The ends were cut back, 0 bases at V and 9 bases at J, with 12 bases in the middle. This CDR3 has 15 amino acids. Germline-derived CDR1 and CDR2 are SGHDN and FVKESK. CDR3 residues: CASSQEVRGGSPLHF. The CDR3 DNA sequence: TGTGCCAGCAGCCAAGAGGTCAGGGGTGGTTCACCCCTCCACTTT.

The rearrangement links TRBV29-1 to TRBJ1-1, with D maybe TRBD1 (5 bases). This CDR3 is built from 12 residues. Germline V CDR1 and CDR2: SQVTM, ANQGSEA. V lost 6 bases to trimming and J lost 1 base, with 9 bases between them. The DNA of the CDR3 is TGCAGCGTCCGGGACTCGAACACTGAAGCTTTCTTT. It is translated as CSVRDSNTEAFF.

This clone was counted only a few times. The chain combines TRBV15 with TRBJ1-5, with D unclear. The CDR3 is 14 residues long. Per the germline V gene, CDR1 is LNHNV and CDR2 is YYDKDF (reference sequence). The ends were cut back, 0 bases at V and 4 bases at J, with 7 bases in the middle. The CDR3 DNA reads TGTGCCACCAGCAGAGACCTCAGTAATCAGCCCCAGCATTTT. Its protein product is CATSRDLSNQPQHF.

This clone has only a few counts. This chain uses TRBV2 with TRBJ1-1; 10 positions match TRBD1. The junction had 9 bases not matched to a gene; V was cut back by 6 bases and J by 2 bases. CDR1 SNHLY and CDR2 FYNNEI come from the germline V gene. CDR3 length equals 16 residues. This CDR3 is CASRRDRGFTNTEAFF. The CDR3 nucleotides are TGTGCCAGCAGGCGGGACAGGGGTTTTACCAACACTGAAGCTTTCTTT.

This chain uses TRBV27 with TRBJ2-5; D possibly corresponds to TRBD1 (5 bases). The CDR3 runs to 14 residues. Per germline, CDR1 MNHEY and CDR2 SMNVEV (reference sequence). V was clipped by 2 bases and J by 0 bases, with 7 bases between them. CDR3 DNA: TGTGCCAGCAGTTTACGACAGAACCAAGAGACCCAGTACTTC. This codes for CASSLRQNQETQYF.

The rearrangement uses TRBV4-2 and TRBJ1-1; 9 nucleotides align to TRBD1. The CDR3 covers 15 residues. Trimming at V came to 0 bases and at J to 11 bases, leaving 10 bases not matched to a gene. Looked up from germline, CDR1 is LGHNA and CDR2 is YNFKEQ. In DNA form, the CDR3 reads TGTGCCAGCAGCCAAGATCGGGCAGGACAGGGGCCGGCTTTCTTT. Translation: CASSQDRAGQGPAFF.

This chain connects TRBV10-3 to TRBJ1-2; TRBD1 aligns across 9 bases. Unmatched junction bases numbered 4, after V lost 2 bases and J lost 0 bases. The CDR3 spans 16 residues. In germline, CDR1 is ENHRY, CDR2 SYGVKD. CDR3 sequence: CAISEGQGLSNYGYTF. The CDR3 nucleotides read TGTGCCATCAGTGAGGGACAGGGGCTTTCTAACTATGGCTACACCTTC.

The chain combines TRBV28 with TRBJ1-2; unclear D gene. Trimming shortened V by 11 bases and J by 6 bases, and 19 bases separated the two germline ends. CDR3 length: 13 residues. Germline loops: CDR1 MDHEN, CDR2 SYDVKM. The CDR3 here is CALEPGSGNGYTF. In nucleotides, the CDR3 is TGTGCCCTCGAACCGGGATCGGGGAATGGCTACACCTTC.

The CDR3 spells CASSLLGGPDTQYF. CDR3 in DNA: TGTGCCAGCAGCTTATTGGGGGGGCCCGATACGCAGTATTTT. V usage is TRBV11-2 and J usage is TRBJ2-3; possibly TRBD2 for D (7 bases). Germline CDR1 and CDR2: SGHAT and FQNNGV. Trimming cost V 2 bases and J 6 bases, with 12 bases left between them. The CDR3 covers 14 residues.